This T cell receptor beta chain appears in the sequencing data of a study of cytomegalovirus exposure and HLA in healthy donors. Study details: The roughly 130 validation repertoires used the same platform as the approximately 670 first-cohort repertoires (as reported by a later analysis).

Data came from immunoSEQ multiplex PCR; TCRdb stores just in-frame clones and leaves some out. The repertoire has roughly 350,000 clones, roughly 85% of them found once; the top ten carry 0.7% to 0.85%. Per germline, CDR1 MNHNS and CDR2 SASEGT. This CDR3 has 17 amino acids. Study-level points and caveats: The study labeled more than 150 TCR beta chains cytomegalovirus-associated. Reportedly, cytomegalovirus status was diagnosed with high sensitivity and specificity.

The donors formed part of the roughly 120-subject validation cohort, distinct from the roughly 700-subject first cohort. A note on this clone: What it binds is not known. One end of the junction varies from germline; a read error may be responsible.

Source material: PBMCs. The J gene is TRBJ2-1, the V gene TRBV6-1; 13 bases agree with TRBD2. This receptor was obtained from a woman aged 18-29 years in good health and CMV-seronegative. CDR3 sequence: CAISEPRTSGSRDEQFF. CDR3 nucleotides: TGTGCCATCAGTGAGCCCAGGACTAGCGGGAGTAGGGATGAGCAGTTCTTC.